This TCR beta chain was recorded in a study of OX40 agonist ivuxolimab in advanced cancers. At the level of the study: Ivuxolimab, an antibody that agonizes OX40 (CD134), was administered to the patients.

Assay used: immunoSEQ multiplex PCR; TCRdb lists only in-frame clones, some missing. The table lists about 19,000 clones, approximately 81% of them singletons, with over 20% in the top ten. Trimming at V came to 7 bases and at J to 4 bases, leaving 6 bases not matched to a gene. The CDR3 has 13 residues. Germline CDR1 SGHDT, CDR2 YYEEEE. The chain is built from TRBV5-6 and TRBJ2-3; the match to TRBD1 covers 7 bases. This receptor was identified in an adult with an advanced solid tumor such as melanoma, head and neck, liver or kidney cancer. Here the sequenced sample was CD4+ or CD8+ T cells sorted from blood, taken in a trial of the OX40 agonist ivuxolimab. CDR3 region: CASLGGAADTQYF. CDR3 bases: TGTGCCAGCTTAGGGGGCGCAGCAGATACGCAGTATTTT.